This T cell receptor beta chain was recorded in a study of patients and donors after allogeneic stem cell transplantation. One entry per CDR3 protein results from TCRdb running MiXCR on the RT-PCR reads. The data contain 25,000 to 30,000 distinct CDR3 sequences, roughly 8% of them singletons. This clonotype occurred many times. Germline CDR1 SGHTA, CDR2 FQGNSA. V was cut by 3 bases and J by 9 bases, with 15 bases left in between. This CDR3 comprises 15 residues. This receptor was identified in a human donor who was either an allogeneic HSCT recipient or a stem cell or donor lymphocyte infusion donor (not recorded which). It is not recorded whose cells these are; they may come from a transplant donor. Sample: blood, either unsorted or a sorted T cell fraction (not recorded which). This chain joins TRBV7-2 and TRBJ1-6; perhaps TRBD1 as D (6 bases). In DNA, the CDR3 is TGTGCCAGCAGCTTTAGCCGTCAGGGGCCTTCACCCCTCCACTTT. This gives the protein CASSFSRQGPSPLHF.